These T cell receptor beta chains were read from a single sample in a study of T-cell reconstitution after alpha-beta-depleted transplantation in children. TCRdb called the PCR reads again in MiXCR, with one record for every CDR3 protein. The sample has 700,000 to 950,000 distinct CDR3 sequences; about 15% are singletons. The source material was PBMCs, mostly from graft donor cells, sampled 360 days after TCRalphabeta/CD19-depleted stem cell transplant. The receptors here all came from a male patient aged 10-17 years who had a stem cell transplant for acute lymphoblastic leukemia, so the T cells may come from the graft donor. Each CDR3 is given without its conserved first and last residue. Part of the rows lack a size; the others show once, few, many or a class for expanded clones.

SVGDRALQETQY	few	TRBV29-1	TRBJ2-5
ASSQGRGFEAF	NA	TRBV12-3/TRBV12-4	TRBJ1-1
ASKRDSGANVLT	few	TRBV7-2	TRBJ2-6
ASSLGRDPNTEAF	many	TRBV7-9	TRBJ1-1
ASSQAGGEQF	many	TRBV28	TRBJ2-1
ASSRPNNEQF	NA	TRBV12-3/TRBV12-4	TRBJ2-1
SAPTGNTEAF	many	TRBV20-1	TRBJ1-1
ASSLGQPNTGELF	many	TRBV7-8	TRBJ2-2
ASSFASTPYYSPLH	few	TRBV11-2	TRBJ1-6
ASSLSAGGGTGELF	few	TRBV27	TRBJ2-2
ASSLRRDRDYGYT	NA	TRBV4-2	TRBJ1-2
SARVANEQY	NA	TRBV20-1	TRBJ2-7
ASSPSGTSGRTDTQY	NA	TRBV5-1	TRBJ2-3
ASSLTPGASGIDEQF	few	TRBV7-9	TRBJ2-1
ASSLLAEASTDTQY	NA	TRBV5-1	TRBJ2-3
ASSFLSGRPLEQY	many	TRBV27	TRBJ2-7
ASSQEKGASNEKLF	few	TRBV4-1	TRBJ1-4
ASSKTGGPGEQY	few	TRBV7-6	TRBJ2-7
ASSLKGTGRDQPQH	NA	TRBV7-9	TRBJ1-5
ASSPAVTGDYGYT	few	TRBV4-1	TRBJ1-2
SFRGLAGAGELF	NA	TRBV29-1	TRBJ2-2
ASSLGTGRNQPQH	many	TRBV12-3/TRBV12-4	TRBJ1-5
ASSYNREQF	NA	TRBV5-1	TRBJ2-1
ASSSPGTGSYEQY	many	TRBV27	TRBJ2-7
SASGRLAGPDTQY	many	TRBV20-1	TRBJ2-3
ASSFKGGNQPQH	few	TRBV7-9	TRBJ1-5
ASSWVQNTEAF	NA	TRBV19	TRBJ1-1
ASSLDVEGYT	few	TRBV12-3/TRBV12-4	TRBJ1-2
ASSLRARPDTQY	NA	TRBV11-2	TRBJ2-3
ASSLTRGGRDTQY	NA	TRBV7-3	TRBJ2-3
ASSQDRWGTDTQY	NA	TRBV14	TRBJ2-3
ASSRVAGALTGELF	few	TRBV3-1	TRBJ2-2
SAKGRGASYNEQF	few	TRBV20-1	TRBJ2-1
ASSLNTLYQPQH	few	TRBV12-3/TRBV12-4	TRBJ1-5
ASSVGSPVSTDTQY	few	TRBV9	TRBJ2-3
ASSAGTYQETQY	few	TRBV2	TRBJ2-5
ASSYSSVWPPTDTQY	many	TRBV6-5	TRBJ2-3
ASSHRLAADNEQF	few	TRBV7-9	TRBJ2-1
ASSQIISGSSYEQY	few	TRBV4-2	TRBJ2-7
SALLGAYSYEQY	few	TRBV20-1	TRBJ2-7
ASSEQTAEQY	NA	TRBV2	TRBJ2-7
ASSLTGTSGRAGTDTQY	few	TRBV11-2	TRBJ2-3
ASRWPRYEQY	NA	TRBV6-1	TRBJ2-7
ASSRTGTSTDTQY	NA	TRBV7-3	TRBJ2-3
ASSLPTTSGAYNEQF	many	TRBV11-3	TRBJ2-1
ASNKFGYTDTQY	few	TRBV7-9	TRBJ2-3
ASSGNRDSKNYGYT	few	TRBV5-6	TRBJ1-2
ASRGGRRTGINTGELF	few	TRBV7-9	TRBJ2-2
ASSDSGTGYGYT	NA	TRBV5-1	TRBJ1-2
ASSRGNRYSYEQY	few	TRBV4-1	TRBJ2-7
ASSLDRPSDTQY	few	TRBV11-2	TRBJ2-3
SGGTGSSYEQY	NA	TRBV29-1	TRBJ2-7
ASSMGGRASYHNEQF	NA	TRBV5-1	TRBJ2-1
ASSLARTGPLSGANVLT	few	TRBV11-1	TRBJ2-6